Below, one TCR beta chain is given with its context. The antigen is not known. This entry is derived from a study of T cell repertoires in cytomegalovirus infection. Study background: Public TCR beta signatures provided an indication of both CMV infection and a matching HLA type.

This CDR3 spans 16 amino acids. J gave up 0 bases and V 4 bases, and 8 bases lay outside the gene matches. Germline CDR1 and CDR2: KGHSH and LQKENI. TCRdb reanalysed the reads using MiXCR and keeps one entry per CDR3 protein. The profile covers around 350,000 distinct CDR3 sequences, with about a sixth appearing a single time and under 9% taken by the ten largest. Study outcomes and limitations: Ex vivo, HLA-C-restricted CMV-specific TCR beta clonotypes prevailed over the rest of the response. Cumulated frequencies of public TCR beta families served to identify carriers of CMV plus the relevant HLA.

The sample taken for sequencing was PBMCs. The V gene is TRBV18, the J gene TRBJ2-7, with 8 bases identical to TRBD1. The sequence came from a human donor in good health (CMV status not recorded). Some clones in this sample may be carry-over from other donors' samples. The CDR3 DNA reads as TGTGCCAGCTCACTCAATAGACAGGGGAACTCCTACGAGCAGTACTTC. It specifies CASSLNRQGNSYEQYF.